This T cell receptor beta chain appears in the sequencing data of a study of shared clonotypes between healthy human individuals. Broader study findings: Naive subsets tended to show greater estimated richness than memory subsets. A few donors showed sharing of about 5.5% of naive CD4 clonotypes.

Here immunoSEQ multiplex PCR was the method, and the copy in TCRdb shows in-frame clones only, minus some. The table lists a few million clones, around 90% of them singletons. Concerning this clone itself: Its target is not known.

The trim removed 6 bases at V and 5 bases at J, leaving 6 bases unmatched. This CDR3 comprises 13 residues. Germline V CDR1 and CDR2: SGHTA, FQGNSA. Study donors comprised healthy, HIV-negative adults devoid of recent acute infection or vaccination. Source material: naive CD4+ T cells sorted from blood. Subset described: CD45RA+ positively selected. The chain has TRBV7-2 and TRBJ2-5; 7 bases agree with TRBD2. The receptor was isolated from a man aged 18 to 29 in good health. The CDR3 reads CASRLSGVETQYF. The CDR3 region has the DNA TGTGCCAGCAGACTGAGCGGGGTGGAGACCCAGTACTTC.